These 15 T cell receptor beta chains originate from one sample sequenced in a study of shared clonotypes between healthy human individuals. Sequencing used immunoSEQ multiplex PCR; TCRdb keeps in-frame clones, though not all of them. The sample lists roughly 170,000 clones; around 63% were seen once. Sequencing was carried out using memory CD4+ T cells sorted from blood. Subset meaning: CD45RA-negative fraction. The receptors shown here come from a man aged 25 to 45 in good health.

V and J are TRBV18 and TRBJ1-2, with D perhaps matching TRBD1 (5 bases). CDR3 length: 13 amino acids. The germline V gene has CDR1 KGHSH and CDR2 LQKENI. V was shortened by 5 bases and J by 12 bases, with 19 bases between the two germline ends. The CDR3 nucleotides read TGTGCCAGCTCAAAAAAGGGACCACAGCTCCACACCTTC. As protein: CASSKKGPQLHTF. The variable domain in full, with the rest retrieved from reference TRBV18 and TRBJ1-2, is NAGVMQNPRHLVRRRGQEARLRCSPMKGHSHVYWYRQLPEEGLKFMVYLQKENIIDESGMPKERFSAEFPKEGPSILRIQQVVRGDSAAYFCASSKKGPQLHTFGSGTRLTVV.

As DNA, the CDR3 is TGTGCCAGCAGCCCCCTGGGGGGGAGGGCCTTCCCTGAGCAGTTCTTC. Protein: CASSPLGGRAFPEQFF. The rearrangement links TRBV11-2 to TRBJ2-1; 7 bases fit TRBD2. The CDR3 has 16 amino acids. In germline, CDR1 is SGHAT, CDR2 FQNNGV. V lost 5 bases and J lost 9; bases outside the gene matches: 16.

At least ten counts were recorded for this clone. The chain uses TRBV28 and TRBJ2-5, with a tentative D call TRBD1 (6 bases). The CDR3 runs to 14 residues. CDR1 is MDHEN, CDR2 SYDVKM, per germline. V lost 5 bases, J lost 4 bases, and 14 bases lay in between. In DNA, the CDR3 is TGTGCCAGCAGTGGACAGAGAGGTACAGAGACCCAGTACTTC. Encoded protein: CASSGQRGTETQYF.

The J gene is TRBJ2-3, the V gene TRBV5-1; D perhaps matches TRBD2 (6 bases). The CDR3 covers 15 residues. Germline-derived CDR1 and CDR2 are SGHRS and YFSETQ. V shed 1 base and J shed 5 bases, with 14 bases lying between them. The CDR3 nucleotides are TGCGCCAGCAGCTTGATCGACGGGAGTGTAGATACGCAGTATTTT. Translation: CASSLIDGSVDTQYF.

The chain has TRBV28 and TRBJ1-3; D may be TRBD1 (5 bases). There are 16 residues in the CDR3. CDR1 and CDR2 from the germline V gene are MDHEN and SYDVKM. V was trimmed by 2 bases and J by 3 bases, leaving 14 bases between them. The CDR3 sequence: CASSLMRGRGGNTIYF. The CDR3 bases are TGTGCCAGCAGTTTAATGAGGGGAAGAGGTGGAAACACCATATATTTT.

The gene calls are TRBV11-3 and TRBJ2-4; D remains ambiguous. The germline V gene has CDR1 SGHNT and CDR2 YENEEA. The CDR3 has 14 residues. The germline V and J ends were trimmed by 2 bases and 0 bases, with 5 bases remaining between them. The CDR3: CASSLRLAKNIQYF. The CDR3 DNA reads as TGTGCCAGCAGCTTAAGGCTAGCCAAAAACATTCAGTACTTC.

V is TRBV5-6 and J is TRBJ2-2, with D unclear. This CDR3 spans 17 amino acids. The V end was cut by 0 bases, the J end by 3 bases, with 15 bases between. CDR1 is SGHDT, CDR2 YYEEEE, per germline. Here the CDR3 DNA reads TGTGCCAGCAGCTTGGGTGAGACCCGGCGGTACACCGGGGAGCTGTTTTTT. Its protein product is CASSLGETRRYTGELFF.

V usage is TRBV7-3 and J usage is TRBJ2-1, with TRBD2 as a possible D gene (6 bases). Germline V gene data show CDR1 as SGHTA and CDR2 as FQGTGA. The CDR3 is made up of 14 amino acids. V was trimmed by 2 bases and J by 1 base, leaving 6 bases between them. CDR3 residues: CASSLAGSYNEQFF. CDR3 DNA sequence: TGTGCCAGCAGCTTAGCGGGGTCCTACAATGAGCAGTTCTTC.

The chain combines TRBV18 with TRBJ2-3, with D possibly TRBD1 on 5 matching bases. Trimming pared 3 bases from V and 3 bases from J, leaving 13 bases between. The CDR3 totals 15 residues. The germline V gene encodes CDR1 KGHSH and CDR2 LQKENI. The CDR3 reads CASSPAQGKTDTQYF. DNA of the CDR3: TGTGCCAGCTCACCCGCGCAGGGCAAGACAGATACGCAGTATTTT. Variable domain in full (rest from reference TRBV18 and TRBJ2-3): NAGVMQNPRHLVRRRGQEARLRCSPMKGHSHVYWYRQLPEEGLKFMVYLQKENIIDESGMPKERFSAEFPKEGPSILRIQQVVRGDSAAYFCASSPAQGKTDTQYFGPGTRLTVL.

This clone has only a few counts. Other nucleotide sequences in the sample specify the same CDR3. The chain combines TRBV7-2 with TRBJ2-1; 7 bases map to TRBD2. This CDR3 comprises 14 residues. The V gene's germline CDR1 is SGHTA and CDR2 FQGNSA. The J segment lost 12 bases and the V segment lost 6 bases, leaving 14 bases of the junction unmatched. The CDR3 protein is CASSPGGPGFGQFF. Written as DNA, the CDR3 is TGTGCCAGCAGTCCGGGAGGCCCAGGGTTTGGGCAGTTCTTC.

The chain is built from TRBV10-2 and TRBJ1-3, with no clear D. Per germline, CDR1 WSHSY and CDR2 SAAADI. Trimming pared 2 bases from V and 1 base from J, leaving 9 bases between. This CDR3 is 15 amino acids long. The CDR3 DNA follows: TGCGCCAGCAGTGAGATTGGTGATTCTGGAAACACCATATATTTT. This encodes CASSEIGDSGNTIYF.

This clone came up a few times. The chain links TRBV6-1 to TRBJ1-1; possible D gene TRBD1, 5 bases. V was cut by 6 bases and J by 5 bases, with 16 bases left in between. CDR1 MNHNS and CDR2 SASEGT come from the germline V gene. The CDR3 consists of 14 residues. CDR3 loop: CASRTADGVTEAFF. CDR3 DNA: TGTGCCAGCAGGACAGCGGACGGGGTAACTGAAGCTTTCTTT.

V gene TRBV2 combines with J gene TRBJ2-5; no clear D. CDR1 and CDR2 (germline): SNHLY, FYNNEI. V lost 4 bases, J lost 7 bases, and 10 bases lay in between. The CDR3 is 12 amino acids. CDR3 sequence reads: CASSAQRGTQYF. The DNA of the CDR3 is TGTGCCAGCAGTGCTCAGAGAGGGACCCAGTACTTC.

V gene TRBV19 combines with J gene TRBJ1-1; D call uncertain. Germline CDR1 is LNHDA and CDR2 is SQIVND (reference sequence). V dropped 4 bases and J dropped 3 bases, with 12 bases sitting between them. There are 14 residues in the CDR3. In DNA form, the CDR3 reads TGTGCCAGTAGTACCGTTGATGCGGACACTGAAGCTTTCTTT. As protein: CASSTVDADTEAFF.

The J gene is TRBJ1-2, the V gene TRBV28, with D hard to call. The CDR3 extends over 14 amino acids. Germline-derived CDR1 and CDR2 are MDHEN and SYDVKM. The V end was cut by 3 bases, the J end by 4 bases, with 12 bases between. The CDR3 DNA follows: TGTGCCAGCAGTTTTGAACTCAGGAGCTATGGCTACACCTTC. Its protein is CASSFELRSYGYTF.